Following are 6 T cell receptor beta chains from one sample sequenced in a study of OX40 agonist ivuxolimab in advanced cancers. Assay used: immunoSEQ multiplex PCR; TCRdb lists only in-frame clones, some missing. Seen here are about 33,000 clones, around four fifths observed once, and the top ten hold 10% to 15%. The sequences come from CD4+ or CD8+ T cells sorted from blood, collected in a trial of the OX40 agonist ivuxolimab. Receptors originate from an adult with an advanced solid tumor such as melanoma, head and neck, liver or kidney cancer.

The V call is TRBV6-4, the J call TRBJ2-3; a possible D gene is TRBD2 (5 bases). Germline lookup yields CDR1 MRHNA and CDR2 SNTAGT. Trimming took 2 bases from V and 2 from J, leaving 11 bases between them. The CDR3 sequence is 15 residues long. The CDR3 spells CASSDKAELTDTQYF. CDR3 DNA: TGTGCCAGCAGTGACAAAGCGGAGCTCACAGATACGCAGTATTTT.

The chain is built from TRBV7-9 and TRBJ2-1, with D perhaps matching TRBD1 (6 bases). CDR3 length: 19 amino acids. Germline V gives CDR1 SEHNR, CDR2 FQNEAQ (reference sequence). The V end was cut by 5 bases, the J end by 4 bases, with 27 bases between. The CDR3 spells CASSQSSKGVSRFYNEQFF. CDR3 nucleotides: TGTGCCAGCAGCCAAAGCTCGAAGGGGGTCTCCCGCTTTTACAATGAGCAGTTCTTC.

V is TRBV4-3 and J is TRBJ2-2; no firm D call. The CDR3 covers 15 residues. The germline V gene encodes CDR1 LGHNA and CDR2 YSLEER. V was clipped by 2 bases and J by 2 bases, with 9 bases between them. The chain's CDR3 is CASSQSGGNTGELFF. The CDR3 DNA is TGCGCCAGCAGCCAATCTGGCGGCAACACCGGGGAGCTGTTTTTT.

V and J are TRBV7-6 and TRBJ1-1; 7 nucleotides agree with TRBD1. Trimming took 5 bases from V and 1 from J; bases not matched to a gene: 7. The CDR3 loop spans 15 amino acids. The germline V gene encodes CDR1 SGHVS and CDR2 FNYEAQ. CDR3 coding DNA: TGTGCCAGCAGCGTACAGGGGTTGGGGAACACTGAAGCTTTCTTT. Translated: CASSVQGLGNTEAFF.

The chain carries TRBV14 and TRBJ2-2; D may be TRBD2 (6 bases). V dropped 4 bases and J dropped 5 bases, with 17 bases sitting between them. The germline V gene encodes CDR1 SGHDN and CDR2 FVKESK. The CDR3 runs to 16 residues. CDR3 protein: CASSRRGLTATGELFF. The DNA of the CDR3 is TGTGCCAGCAGCCGGCGGGGTCTTACTGCTACCGGGGAGCTGTTTTTT.

The CDR3 sequence: CATSRDLLPLYPYNEQFF. CDR3 nucleotide sequence: TGTGCCACCAGCAGAGATCTTCTCCCCCTGTACCCCTACAATGAGCAGTTCTTC. The J gene is TRBJ2-1, the V gene TRBV15; D gene ambiguous. Germline loops: CDR1 LNHNV, CDR2 YYDKDF (reference sequence). The CDR3 is 18 amino acids. Trimming took 0 bases from V and 2 from J, leaving 17 bases between them.